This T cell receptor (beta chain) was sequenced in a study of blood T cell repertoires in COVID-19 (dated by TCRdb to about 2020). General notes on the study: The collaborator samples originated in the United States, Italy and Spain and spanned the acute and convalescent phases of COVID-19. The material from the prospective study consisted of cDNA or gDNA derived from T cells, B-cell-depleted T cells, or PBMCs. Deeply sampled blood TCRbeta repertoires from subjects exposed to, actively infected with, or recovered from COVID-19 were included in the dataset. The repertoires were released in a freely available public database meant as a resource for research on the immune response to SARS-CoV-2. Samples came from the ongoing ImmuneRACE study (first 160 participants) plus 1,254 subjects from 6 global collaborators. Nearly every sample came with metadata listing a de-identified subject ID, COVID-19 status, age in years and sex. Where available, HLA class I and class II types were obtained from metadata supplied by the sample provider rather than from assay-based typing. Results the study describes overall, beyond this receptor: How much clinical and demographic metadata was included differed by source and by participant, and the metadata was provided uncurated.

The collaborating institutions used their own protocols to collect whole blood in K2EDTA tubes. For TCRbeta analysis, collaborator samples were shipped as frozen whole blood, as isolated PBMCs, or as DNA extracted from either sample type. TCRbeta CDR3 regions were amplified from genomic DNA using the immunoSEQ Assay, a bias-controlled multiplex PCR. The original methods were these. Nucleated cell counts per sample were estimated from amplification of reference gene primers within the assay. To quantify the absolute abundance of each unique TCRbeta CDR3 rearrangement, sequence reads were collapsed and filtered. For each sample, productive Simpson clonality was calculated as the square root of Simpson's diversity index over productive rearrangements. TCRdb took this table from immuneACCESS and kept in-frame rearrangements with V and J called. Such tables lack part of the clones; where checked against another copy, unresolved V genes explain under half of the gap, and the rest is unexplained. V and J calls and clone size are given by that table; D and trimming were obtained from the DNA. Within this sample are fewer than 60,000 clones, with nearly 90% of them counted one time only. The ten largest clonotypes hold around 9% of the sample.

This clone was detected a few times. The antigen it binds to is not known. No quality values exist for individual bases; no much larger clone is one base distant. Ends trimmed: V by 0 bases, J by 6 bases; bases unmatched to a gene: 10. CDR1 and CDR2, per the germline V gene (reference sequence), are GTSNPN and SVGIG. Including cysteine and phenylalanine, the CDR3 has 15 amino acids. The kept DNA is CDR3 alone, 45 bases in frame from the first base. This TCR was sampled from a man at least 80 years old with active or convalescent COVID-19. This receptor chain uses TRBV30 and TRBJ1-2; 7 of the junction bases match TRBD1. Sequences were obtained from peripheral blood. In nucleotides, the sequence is TGTGCCTGGAGTGTTTTCTTGGCCAGGGGGGATGGCTACACCTTC. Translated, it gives CAWSVFLARGDGYTF.